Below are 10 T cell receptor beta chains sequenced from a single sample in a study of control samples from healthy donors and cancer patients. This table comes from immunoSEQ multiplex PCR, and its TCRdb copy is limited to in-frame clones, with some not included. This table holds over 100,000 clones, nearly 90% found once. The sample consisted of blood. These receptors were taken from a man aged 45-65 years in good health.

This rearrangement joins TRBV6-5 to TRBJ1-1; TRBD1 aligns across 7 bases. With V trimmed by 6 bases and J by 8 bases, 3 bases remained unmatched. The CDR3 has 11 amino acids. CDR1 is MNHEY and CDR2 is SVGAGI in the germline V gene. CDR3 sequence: CASRNRGEAFF. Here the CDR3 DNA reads TGTGCCAGCAGGAACAGGGGAGAAGCTTTCTTT.

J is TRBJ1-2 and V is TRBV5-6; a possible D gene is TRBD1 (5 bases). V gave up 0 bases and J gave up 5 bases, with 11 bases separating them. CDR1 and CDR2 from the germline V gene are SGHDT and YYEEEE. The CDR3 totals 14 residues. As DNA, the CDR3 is TGTGCCAGCAGCTTGGAGGGGAGGAGGTATGGCTACACCTTC. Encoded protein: CASSLEGRRYGYTF.

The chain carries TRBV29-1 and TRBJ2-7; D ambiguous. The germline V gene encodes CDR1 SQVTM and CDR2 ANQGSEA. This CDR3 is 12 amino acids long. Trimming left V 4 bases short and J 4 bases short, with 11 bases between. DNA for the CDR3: TGCAGCGTTGGGCCGCGGCTGTACGAGCAGTACTTC. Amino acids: CSVGPRLYEQYF.

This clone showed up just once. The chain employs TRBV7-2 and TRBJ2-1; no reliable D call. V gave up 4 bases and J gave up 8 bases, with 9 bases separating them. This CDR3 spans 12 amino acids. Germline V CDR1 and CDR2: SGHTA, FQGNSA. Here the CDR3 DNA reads TGTGCCAGCAGCTACCGGGCCGATGAGCAGTTCTTC. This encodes CASSYRADEQFF.

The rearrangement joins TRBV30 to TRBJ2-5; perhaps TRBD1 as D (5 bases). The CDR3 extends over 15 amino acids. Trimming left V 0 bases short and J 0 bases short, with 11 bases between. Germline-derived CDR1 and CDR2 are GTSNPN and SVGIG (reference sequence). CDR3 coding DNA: TGTGCCTGGAGTGTCTCCCCCAGGGACCAAGAGACCCAGTACTTC. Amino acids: CAWSVSPRDQETQYF.

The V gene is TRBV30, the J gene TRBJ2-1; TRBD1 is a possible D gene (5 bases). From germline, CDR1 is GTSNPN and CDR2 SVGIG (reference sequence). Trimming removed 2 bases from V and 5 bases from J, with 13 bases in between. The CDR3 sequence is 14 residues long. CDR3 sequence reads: CAWSRKDKHNEQFF. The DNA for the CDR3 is TGTGCCTGGAGTCGAAAGGACAAACACAATGAGCAGTTCTTC. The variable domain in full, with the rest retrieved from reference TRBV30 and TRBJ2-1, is SQTIHQWPATLVQPVGSPLSLECTVEGTSNPNLYWYRQAAGRGLQLLFYSVGIGQISSEVPQNLSASRPQDRQFILSSKKLLLSDSGFYLCAWSRKDKHNEQFFGPGTRLTVL.

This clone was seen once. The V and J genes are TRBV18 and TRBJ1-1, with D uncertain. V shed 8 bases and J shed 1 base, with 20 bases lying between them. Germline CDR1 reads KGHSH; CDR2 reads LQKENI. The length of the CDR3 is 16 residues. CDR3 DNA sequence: TGTGCCAGCCCCCCAGGATTTTTTGGGGAGAACACTGAAGCTTTCTTT. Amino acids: CASPPGFFGENTEAFF.

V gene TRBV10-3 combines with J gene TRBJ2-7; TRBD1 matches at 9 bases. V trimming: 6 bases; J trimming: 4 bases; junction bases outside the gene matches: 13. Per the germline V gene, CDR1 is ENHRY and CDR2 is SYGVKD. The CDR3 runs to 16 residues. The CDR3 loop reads CAISPRSPDRGYEQYF. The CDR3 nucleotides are TGTGCCATCAGCCCCAGGTCCCCGGACAGGGGATACGAGCAGTACTTC.

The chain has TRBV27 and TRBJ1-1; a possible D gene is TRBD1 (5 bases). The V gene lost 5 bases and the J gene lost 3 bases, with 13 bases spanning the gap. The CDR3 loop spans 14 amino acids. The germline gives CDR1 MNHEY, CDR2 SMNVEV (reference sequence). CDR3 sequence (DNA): TGTGCCAGCAGTACCCCAGGGATGTACACTGAAGCTTTCTTT. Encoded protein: CASSTPGMYTEAFF.

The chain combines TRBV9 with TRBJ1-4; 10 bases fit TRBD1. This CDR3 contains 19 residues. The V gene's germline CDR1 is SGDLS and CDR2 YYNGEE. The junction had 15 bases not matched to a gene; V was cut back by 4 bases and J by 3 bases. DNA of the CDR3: TGTGCCAGCAGCTTATCGCCCGGGACAGGGGCAGAGGCTAATGAAAAACTGTTTTTT. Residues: CASSLSPGTGAEANEKLFF.